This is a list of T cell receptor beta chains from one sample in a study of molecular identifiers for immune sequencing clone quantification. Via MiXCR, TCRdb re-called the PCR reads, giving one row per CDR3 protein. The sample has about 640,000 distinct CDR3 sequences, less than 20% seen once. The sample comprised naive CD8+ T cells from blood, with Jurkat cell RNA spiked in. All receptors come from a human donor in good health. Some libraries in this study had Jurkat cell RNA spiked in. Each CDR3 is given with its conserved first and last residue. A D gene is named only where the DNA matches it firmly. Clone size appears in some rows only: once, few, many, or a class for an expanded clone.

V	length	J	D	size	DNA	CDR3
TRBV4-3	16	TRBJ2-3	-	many	TGCGCCAGCAGCCAAGATGTTGGGGGCCGCTTGGGGACGCAGTATTTT	CASSQDVGGRLGTQYF
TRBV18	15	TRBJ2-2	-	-	TGTGCCAGCTCACCTGAGGGGAGCAACACCGGGGAGCTGTTTTTT	CASSPEGSNTGELFF
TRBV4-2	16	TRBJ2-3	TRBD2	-	TGTGCCAGCAGCGGGAACCTAGCGGGAAGCGCAGATACGCAGTATTTT	CASSGNLAGSADTQYF
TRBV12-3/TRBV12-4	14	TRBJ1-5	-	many	TGTGCCAGTTCGCAGGGGTTCAGCAATCAGCCCCAGCATTTT	CASSQGFSNQPQHF
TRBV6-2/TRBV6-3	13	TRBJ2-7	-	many	TGTGCCAGCAGCTTAGGATGGCGCCTGGAGCAGTACTTC	CASSLGWRLEQYF
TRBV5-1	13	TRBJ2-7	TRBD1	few	TGCGCCCGCACAGGGACAGGTTCGGGCGAGCAGTACTTC	CARTGTGSGEQYF
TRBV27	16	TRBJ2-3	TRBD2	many	TGTGCCAGCAGCCGGACTAGCGGGGAGTTTCTCGATACGCAGTATTTT	CASSRTSGEFLDTQYF
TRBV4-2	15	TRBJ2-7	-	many	TGTGCCAGCAGCCAAGCGAGGGACTTGTCCTACGAGCAGTACTTC	CASSQARDLSYEQYF
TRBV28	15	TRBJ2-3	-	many	TGTGCCAGCAGTTACCGGGAAACAGCAGCAGATACGCAGTATTTT	CASSYRETAADTQYF
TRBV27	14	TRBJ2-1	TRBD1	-	TGTGCCAGCAGTCCGGGACAGGCCCTCAATGAGCAGTTCTTC	CASSPGQALNEQFF
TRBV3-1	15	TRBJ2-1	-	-	TGTGCCAGCAGCCAAGAAGGCCGGGCCGACAATGAGCAGTTCTTC	CASSQEGRADNEQFF
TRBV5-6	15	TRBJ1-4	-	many	TGTGCCAGCAGCTTGGCGGGAACAACTAATGAAAAACTGTTTTTT	CASSLAGTTNEKLFF
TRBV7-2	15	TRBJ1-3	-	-	TGTGCCAGCAGCCCCCGGCGGATTCCGGGAAACACCATATATTTT	CASSPRRIPGNTIYF
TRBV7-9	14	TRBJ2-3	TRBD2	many	TGTGCCAGCGTGGGACCGGGGGGGACAGATACGCAGTATTTT	CASVGPGGTDTQYF
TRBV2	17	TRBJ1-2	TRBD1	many	TGTGCCAGCAGTGAAGCGCTTGGACAGGGGGTTTTCTATGGCTACACCTTC	CASSEALGQGVFYGYTF
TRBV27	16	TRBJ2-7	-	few	TGTGCCAGCAGTTTGCAAGGCCCGGGGAGCTCCTACGAGCAGTACTTC	CASSLQGPGSSYEQYF
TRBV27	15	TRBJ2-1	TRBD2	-	TGTGCCAGCAGCCAACGACTAGCGAGGAACAATGAGCAGTTCTTC	CASSQRLARNNEQFF
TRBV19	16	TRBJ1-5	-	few	TGTGCCAGTAGTAAGTACGTGGTAGATAGCAATCAGCCCCAGCATTTT	CASSKYVVDSNQPQHF
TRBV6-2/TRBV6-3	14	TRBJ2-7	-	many	TGTGCCAGCAGTTATTTTGGGAGCTCCTACGAGCAGTACTTC	CASSYFGSSYEQYF
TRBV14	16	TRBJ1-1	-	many	TGTGCCAGCAGCCACCCCGGACAGACTATGAACACTGAAGCTTTCTTT	CASSHPGQTMNTEAFF
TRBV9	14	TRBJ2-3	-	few	TGTGCCAGCAGCGACGGATTTAGCACAGATACGCAGTATTTT	CASSDGFSTDTQYF
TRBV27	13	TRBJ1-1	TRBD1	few	TGTGCCAGCAGATTCGGACAGGGGACTGAAGCTTTCTTT	CASRFGQGTEAFF
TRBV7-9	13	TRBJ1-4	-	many	TGTGCCAGCGAGGACACCCCTTTGGAAAAACTGTTTTTT	CASEDTPLEKLFF
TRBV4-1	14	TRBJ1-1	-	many	TGCGCCAGCAGCCCAAAAGGCGGCTACACTGAAGCTTTCTTT	CASSPKGGYTEAFF
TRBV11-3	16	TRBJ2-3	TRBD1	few	TGTGCCAGCAGCTTGACCGGGACAGGGGTTAAAGATACGCAGTATTTT	CASSLTGTGVKDTQYF
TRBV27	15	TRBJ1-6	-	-	TGTGCCAGCAGTTCACCGCGGGCAGACATTTCACCCCTCCACTTT	CASSSPRADISPLHF
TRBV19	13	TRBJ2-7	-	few	TGTGCCAGTCTAGCGCCGGAGACCTACGAGCAGTACTTC	CASLAPETYEQYF
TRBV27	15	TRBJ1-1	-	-	TGTGCCAGCAGTTTAGCCAGGTCCATGAGCACTGAAGCTTTCTTT	CASSLARSMSTEAFF
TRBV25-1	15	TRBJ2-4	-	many	TGTGCCAGCAGTGATTTCGCCGGGAGTTCGGACATTCAGTACTTC	CASSDFAGSSDIQYF
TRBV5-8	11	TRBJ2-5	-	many	TGTGCCAGCAGACAGACCCTCAACCAATACTTC	CASRQTLNQYF
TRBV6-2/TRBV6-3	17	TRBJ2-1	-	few	TGTGCCAGCAGTTACGGGCAGGGACGTAGCCCTTACAATGAGCAGTTCTTC	CASSYGQGRSPYNEQFF
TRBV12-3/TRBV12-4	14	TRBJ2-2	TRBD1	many	TGTGCCAGCAGTGCCCAGACAGGGCACGGGGAGCTGTTTTTT	CASSAQTGHGELFF
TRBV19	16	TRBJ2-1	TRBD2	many	TGTGCCAGTAGTATGTCATCGGGAGGGCTCTACAATGAGCAGTTCTTC	CASSMSSGGLYNEQFF
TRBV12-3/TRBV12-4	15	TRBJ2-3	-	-	TGTGCCAGTAGCGACCCCGGGAGCGACTTAGATACGCAGTATTTT	CASSDPGSDLDTQYF
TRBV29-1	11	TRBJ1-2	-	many	TGCAGCGTTGAGCGGAGCGGCGGCTACACCTTC	CSVERSGGYTF
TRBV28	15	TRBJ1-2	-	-	TGTGCCAGCAGTTGGGGGTTGAGTGGAGGGTATGGCCACACCTTC	CASSWGLSGGYGHTF
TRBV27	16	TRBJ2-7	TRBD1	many	TGTGCCAGCAGTCCCCTACAACCGACAGGGGCCTACGAGCAGTACTTC	CASSPLQPTGAYEQYF
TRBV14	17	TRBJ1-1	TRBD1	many	TGTGCCAGCAGCCCGAGACAGGGGATAGGAGGAAACACTGAAGCTTTCTTT	CASSPRQGIGGNTEAFF
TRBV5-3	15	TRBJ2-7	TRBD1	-	TGTGCCAGCAGCTTGGACAGGGGGTTTGTAAGCGAGCAGTACTTC	CASSLDRGFVSEQYF
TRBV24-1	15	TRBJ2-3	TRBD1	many	TGTGCCACCAGTGACCGGGACAGCACGGCAGATACGCAGTATTTT	CATSDRDSTADTQYF
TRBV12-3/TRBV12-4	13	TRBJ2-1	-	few	TGTGCCAGCAGTTTTGGATTCGACAATGAGCAGTTCTTC	CASSFGFDNEQFF
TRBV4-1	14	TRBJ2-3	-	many	TGCGCCAGCAGCCAATTGGCTGTGGGAGATACGCAGTATTTT	CASSQLAVGDTQYF
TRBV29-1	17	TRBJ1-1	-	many	TGCAGCGTTGAAAGTTGGGCGGAAGGGTTGGCGAACACTGAAGCTTTCTTT	CSVESWAEGLANTEAFF
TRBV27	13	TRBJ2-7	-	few	TGTGCCAGCAGTTTATGGGCAACCCACGAGCAGTACTTC	CASSLWATHEQYF
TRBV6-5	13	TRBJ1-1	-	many	TGTGCCAGCACCACAGGGCCGGGGGGTGAAGCTTTCTTT	CASTTGPGGEAFF
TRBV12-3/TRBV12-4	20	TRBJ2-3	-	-	TGTGCCAGCAGTTTAGTGGGTAGAACAGACGCCACAGAAGGAGTAGATACGCAGTATTTT	CASSLVGRTDATEGVDTQYF
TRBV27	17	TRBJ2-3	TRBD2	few	TGTGCCAGCAGTTACCTAGGGGTAGCGGGCACCAGCGATACGCAGTATTTT	CASSYLGVAGTSDTQYF